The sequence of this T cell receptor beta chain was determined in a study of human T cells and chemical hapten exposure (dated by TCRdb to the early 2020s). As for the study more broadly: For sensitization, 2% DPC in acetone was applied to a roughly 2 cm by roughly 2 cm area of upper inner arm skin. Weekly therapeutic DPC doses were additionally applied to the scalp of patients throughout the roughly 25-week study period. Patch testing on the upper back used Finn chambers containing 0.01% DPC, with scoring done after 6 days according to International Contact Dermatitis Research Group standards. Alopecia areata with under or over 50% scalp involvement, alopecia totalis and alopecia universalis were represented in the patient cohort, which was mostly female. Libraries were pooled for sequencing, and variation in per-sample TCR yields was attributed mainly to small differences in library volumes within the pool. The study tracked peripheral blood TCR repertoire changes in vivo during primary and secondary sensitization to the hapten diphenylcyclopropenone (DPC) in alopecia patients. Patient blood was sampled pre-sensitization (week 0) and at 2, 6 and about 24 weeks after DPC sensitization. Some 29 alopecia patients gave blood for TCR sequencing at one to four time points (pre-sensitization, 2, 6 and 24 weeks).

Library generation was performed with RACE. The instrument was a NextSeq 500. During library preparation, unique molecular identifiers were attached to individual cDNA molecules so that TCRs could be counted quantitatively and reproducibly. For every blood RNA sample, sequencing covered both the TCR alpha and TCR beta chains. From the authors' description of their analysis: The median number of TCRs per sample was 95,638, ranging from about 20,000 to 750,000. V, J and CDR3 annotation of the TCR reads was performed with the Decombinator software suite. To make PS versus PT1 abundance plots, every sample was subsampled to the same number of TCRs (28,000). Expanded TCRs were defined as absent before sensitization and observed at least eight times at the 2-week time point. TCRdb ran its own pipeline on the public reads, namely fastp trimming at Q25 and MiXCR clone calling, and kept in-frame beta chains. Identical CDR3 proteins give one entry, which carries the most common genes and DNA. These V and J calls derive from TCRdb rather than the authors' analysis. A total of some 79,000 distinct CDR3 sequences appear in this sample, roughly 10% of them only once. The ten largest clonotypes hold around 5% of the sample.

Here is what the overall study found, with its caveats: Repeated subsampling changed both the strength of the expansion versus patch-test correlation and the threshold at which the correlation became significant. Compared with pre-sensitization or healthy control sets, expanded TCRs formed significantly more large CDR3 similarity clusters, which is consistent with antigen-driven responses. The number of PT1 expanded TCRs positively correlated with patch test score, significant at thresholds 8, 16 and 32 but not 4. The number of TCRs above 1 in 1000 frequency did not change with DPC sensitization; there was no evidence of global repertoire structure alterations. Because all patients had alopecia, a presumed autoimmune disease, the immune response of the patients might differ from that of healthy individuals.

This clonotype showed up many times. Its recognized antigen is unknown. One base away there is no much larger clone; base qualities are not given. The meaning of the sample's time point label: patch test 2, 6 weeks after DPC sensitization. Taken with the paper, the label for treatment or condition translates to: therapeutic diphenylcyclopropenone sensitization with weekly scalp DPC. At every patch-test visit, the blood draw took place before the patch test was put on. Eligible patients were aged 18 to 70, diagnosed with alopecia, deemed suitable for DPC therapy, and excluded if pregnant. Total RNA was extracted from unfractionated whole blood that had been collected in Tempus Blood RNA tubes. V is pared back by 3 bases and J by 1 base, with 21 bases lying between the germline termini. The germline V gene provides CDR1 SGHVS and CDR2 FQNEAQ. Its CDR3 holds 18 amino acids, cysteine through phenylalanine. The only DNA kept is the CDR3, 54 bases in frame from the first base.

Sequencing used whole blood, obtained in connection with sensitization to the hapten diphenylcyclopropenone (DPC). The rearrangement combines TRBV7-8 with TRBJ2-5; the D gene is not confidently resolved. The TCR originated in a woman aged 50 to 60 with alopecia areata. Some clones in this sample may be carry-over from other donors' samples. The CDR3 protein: CASSFFGARKTFQETQYF. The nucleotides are TGTGCCAGCAGCTTTTTCGGCGCTCGGAAAACGTTCCAAGAGACCCAGTACTTC.